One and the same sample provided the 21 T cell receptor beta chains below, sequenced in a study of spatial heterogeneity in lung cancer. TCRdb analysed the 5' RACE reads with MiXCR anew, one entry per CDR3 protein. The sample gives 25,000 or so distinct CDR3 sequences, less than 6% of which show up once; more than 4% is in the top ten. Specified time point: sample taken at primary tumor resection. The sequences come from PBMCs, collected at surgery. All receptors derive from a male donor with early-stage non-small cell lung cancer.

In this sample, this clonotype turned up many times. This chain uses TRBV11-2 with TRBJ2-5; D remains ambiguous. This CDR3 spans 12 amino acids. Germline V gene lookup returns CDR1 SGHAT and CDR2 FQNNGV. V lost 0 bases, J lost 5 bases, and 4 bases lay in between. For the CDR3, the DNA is TGTGCCAGCAGCTTAGATCAGGAGACCCAGTACTTC. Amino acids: CASSLDQETQYF. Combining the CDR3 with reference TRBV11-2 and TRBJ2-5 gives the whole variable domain EAGVAQSPRYKIIEKRQSVAFWCNPISGHATLYWYQQILGQGPKLLIQFQNNGVVDDSQLPKDRFSAERLKGVDSTLKIQPAKLEDSAVYLCASSLDQETQYFGPGTRLLVL.

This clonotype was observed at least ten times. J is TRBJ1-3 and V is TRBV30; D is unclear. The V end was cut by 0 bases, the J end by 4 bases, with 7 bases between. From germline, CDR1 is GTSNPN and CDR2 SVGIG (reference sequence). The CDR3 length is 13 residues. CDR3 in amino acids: CAWSVHLGNTIYF. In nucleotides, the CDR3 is TGTGCCTGGAGTGTGCATCTCGGAAACACCATATATTTT.

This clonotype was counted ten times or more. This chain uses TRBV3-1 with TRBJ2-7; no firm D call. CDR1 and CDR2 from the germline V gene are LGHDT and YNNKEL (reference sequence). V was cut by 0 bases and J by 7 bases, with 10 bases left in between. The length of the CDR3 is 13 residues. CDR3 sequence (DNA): TGTGCCAGCAGCCAAGAGGTACCGAGGGAGCAGTACTTC. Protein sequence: CASSQEVPREQYF.

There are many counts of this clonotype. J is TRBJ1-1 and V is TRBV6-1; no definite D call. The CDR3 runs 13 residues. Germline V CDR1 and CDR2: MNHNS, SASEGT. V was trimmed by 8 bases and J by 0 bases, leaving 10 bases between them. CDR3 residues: CASGGTMNTEAFF. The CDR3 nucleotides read TGTGCCAGCGGTGGCACGATGAACACTGAAGCTTTCTTT.

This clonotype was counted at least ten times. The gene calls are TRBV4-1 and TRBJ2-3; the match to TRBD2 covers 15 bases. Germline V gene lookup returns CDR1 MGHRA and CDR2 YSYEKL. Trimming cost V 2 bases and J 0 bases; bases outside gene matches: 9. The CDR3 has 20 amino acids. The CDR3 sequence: CASSQRISGLAGGSTDTQYF. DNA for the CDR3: TGCGCCAGCAGCCAACGAATCTCCGGACTAGCGGGGGGGAGCACAGATACGCAGTATTTT.

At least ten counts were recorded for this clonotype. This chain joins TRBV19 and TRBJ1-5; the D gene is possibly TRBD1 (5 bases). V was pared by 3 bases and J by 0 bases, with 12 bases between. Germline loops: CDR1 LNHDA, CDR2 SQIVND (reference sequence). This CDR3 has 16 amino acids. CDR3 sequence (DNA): TGTGCCAGTAGTATCCAGGGTCGATATAGCAATCAGCCCCAGCATTTT. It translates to CASSIQGRYSNQPQHF. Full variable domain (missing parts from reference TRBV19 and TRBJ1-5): DGGITQSPKYLFRKEGQNVTLSCEQNLNHDAMYWYRQDPGQGLRLIYYSQIVNDFQKGDIAEGYSVSREKKESFPLTVTSAQKNPTAFYLCASSIQGRYSNQPQHFGDGTRLSIL.

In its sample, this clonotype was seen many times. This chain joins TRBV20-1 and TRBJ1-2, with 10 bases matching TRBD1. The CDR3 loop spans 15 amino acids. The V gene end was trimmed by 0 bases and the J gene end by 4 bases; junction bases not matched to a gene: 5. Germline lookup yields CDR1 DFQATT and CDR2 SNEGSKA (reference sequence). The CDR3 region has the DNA TGCAGTGCTAGAGACCCGACAGGGGGCATCTATGGCTACACCTTC. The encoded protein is CSARDPTGGIYGYTF.

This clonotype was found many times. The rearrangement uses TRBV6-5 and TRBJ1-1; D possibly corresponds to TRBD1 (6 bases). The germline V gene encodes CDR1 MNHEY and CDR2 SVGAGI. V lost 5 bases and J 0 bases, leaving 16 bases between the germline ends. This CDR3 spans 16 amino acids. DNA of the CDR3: TGTGCCAGCAGTCCCGTCGGTGGGGGCTTGAACACTGAAGCTTTCTTT. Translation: CASSPVGGGLNTEAFF.

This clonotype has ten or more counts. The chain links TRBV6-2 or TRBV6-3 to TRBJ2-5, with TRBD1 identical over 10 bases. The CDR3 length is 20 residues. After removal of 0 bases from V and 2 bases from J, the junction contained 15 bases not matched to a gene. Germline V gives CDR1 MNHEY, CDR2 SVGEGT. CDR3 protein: CASSYSTGTGVWLPQETQYF. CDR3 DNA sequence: TGTGCCAGCAGTTACTCAACCGGGACAGGGGTATGGTTGCCTCAAGAGACCCAGTACTTC.

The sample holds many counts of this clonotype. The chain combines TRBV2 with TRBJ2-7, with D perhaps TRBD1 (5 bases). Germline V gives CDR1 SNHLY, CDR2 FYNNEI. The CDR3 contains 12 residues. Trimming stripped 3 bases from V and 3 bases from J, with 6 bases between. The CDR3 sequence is CASSEGLYEQYF. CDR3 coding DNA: TGTGCCAGCAGTGAGGGGCTCTACGAGCAGTACTTC.

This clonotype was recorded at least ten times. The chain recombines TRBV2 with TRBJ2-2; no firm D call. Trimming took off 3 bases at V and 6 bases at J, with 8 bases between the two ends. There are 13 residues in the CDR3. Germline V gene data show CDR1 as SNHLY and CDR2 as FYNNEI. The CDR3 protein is CASSDKSPGELFF. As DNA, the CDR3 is TGTGCCAGCAGTGATAAGTCTCCCGGGGAGCTGTTTTTT.

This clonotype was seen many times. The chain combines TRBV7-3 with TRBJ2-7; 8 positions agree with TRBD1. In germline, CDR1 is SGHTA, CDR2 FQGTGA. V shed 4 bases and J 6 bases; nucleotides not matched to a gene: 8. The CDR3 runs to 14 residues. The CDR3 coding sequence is TGTGCCAGCAGCTCCTCTCATACAGGGGGCGAGCAGTACTTC. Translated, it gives CASSSSHTGGEQYF.

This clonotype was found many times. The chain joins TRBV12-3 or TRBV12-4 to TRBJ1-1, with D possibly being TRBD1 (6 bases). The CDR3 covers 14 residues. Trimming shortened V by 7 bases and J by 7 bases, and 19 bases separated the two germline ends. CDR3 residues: CASTRGTQPSEAFF. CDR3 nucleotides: TGTGCCAGCACCCGTGGGACACAACCCAGTGAAGCTTTCTTT.

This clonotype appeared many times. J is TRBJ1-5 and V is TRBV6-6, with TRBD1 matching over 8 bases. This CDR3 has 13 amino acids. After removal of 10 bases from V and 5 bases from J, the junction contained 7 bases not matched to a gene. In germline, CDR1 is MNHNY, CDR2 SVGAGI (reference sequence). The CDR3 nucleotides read TGTGCCACATCGGACAGGGAGTATCAGCCCCAGCATTTT. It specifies CATSDREYQPQHF.

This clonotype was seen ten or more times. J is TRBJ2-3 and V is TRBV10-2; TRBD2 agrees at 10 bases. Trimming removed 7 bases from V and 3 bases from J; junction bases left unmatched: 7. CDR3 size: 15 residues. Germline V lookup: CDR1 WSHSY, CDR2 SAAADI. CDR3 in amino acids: CASTVSGRQTDTQYF. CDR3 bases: TGCGCCAGCACGGTTAGCGGGAGGCAGACAGATACGCAGTATTTT.

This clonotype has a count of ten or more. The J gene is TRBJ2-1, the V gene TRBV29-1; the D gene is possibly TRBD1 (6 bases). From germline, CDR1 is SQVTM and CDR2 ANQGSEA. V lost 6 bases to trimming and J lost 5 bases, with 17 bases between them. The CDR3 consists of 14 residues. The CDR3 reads CSVDRQGGNNEQFF. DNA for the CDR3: TGCAGCGTGGACAGACAAGGGGGAAACAATGAGCAGTTCTTC.

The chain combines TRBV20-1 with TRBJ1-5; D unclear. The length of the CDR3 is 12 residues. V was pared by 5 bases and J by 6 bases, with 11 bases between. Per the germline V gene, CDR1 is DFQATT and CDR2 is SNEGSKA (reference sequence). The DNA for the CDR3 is TGCAGTGCTGGAATAGTAGGTCAGCCCCAGCATTTT. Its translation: CSAGIVGQPQHF.

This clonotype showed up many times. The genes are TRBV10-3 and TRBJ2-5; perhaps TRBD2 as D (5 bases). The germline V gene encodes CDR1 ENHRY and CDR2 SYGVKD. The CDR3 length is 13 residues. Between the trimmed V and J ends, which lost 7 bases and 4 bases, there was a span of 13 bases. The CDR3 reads CAIKSRRLETQYF. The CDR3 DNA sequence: TGTGCCATCAAGAGTCGGAGGCTAGAGACCCAGTACTTC.

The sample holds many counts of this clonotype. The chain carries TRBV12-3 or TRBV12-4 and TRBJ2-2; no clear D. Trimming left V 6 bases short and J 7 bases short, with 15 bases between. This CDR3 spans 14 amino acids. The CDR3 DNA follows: TGTGCCAGCAGCCCACCTACCACCGGCGGGGAGCTGTTTTTT. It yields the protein CASSPPTTGGELFF.

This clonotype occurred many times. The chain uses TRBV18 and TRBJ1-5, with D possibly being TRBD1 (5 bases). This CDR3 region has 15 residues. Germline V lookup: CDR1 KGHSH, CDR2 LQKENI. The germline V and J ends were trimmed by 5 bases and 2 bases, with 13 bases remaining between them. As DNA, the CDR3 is TGTGCCAGCTCAGTCCAGGGAGGGGGCAATCAGCCCCAGCATTTT. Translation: CASSVQGGGNQPQHF.

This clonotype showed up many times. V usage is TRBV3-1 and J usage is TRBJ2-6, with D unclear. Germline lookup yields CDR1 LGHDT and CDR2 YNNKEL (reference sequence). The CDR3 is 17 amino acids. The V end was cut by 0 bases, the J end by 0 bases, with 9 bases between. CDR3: CASSQDIQSSGANVLTF. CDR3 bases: TGTGCCAGCAGCCAAGATATTCAGTCCTCTGGGGCCAACGTCCTGACTTTC.